This TCR beta chain was obtained from a study of T cell repertoires in cytomegalovirus infection. Overall study context: Indicated by public TCR beta signatures were CMV infection and matching HLA type. Study outcomes and limitations: Dominating the ex vivo response were TCR beta clonotypes that were CMV-specific and HLA-C-restricted. Public TCR beta family frequency separated CMV-and-HLA carriers, including in an independent cohort.

Note on this clonotype: The target antigen is unknown.

TCRdb used MiXCR to reprocess the reads, holding one entry per CDR3 protein. Here the sample spans around 630,000 distinct CDR3 sequences, 20% to 25% being singletons. Sequenced material: CD8+ T cells from PBMCs. The receptor was derived from a human donor in good health (CMV status not recorded). Some clones in this sample may be carry-over from other donors' samples.

The CDR3 nucleotides read TGCGCCAGCAGCCAAGATTTCTCGAGGGACTCGGAAGCTTTCTTT. Its protein is CASSQDFSRDSEAFF. This chain joins TRBV4-3 and TRBJ1-1, with D possibly TRBD1 on 5 matching bases. The V end lost 0 bases, the J end lost 8 bases, and 16 bases lay between the germline ends. The germline V gene has CDR1 LGHNA and CDR2 YSLEER. CDR3 length: 15 amino acids.